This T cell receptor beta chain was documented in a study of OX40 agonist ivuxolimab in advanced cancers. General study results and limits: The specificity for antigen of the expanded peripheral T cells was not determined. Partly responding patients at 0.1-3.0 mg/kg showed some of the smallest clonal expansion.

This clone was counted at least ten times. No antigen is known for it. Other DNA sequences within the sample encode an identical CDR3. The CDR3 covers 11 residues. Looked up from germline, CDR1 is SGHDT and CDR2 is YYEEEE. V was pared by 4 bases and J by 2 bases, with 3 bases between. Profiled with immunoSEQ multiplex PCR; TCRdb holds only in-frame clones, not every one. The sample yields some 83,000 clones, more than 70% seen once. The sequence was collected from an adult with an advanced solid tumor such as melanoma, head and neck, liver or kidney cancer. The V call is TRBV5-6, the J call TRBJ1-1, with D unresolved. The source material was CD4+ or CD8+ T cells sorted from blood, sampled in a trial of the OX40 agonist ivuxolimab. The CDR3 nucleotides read TGTGCCAGCAGCCTCAACACTGAAGCTTTCTTT. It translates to CASSLNTEAFF.